Following are 20 T cell receptor beta chains from one sample sequenced in a study of molecular identifiers for immune sequencing clone quantification. TCRdb used MiXCR to reprocess the PCR reads, holding one entry per CDR3 protein. The table records about 36,000 distinct CDR3 sequences, roughly 20% of them present only once. The material sequenced was naive CD8+ T cells from blood, with Jurkat cell RNA spiked in. Described subset: FACS-sorted CD8+CD4-CCR7+CD45RA+ naive T cells. The receptors shown here come from a human donor in good health. Some libraries in this study had Jurkat cell RNA spiked in.

As for this clonotype: Without the conserved terminal phenylalanine or tryptophan, this CDR3 likely stems from a read error. Because the CDR3's place on the DNA is in doubt, the DNA is left out and the CDR3 is given as listed by TCRdb. The V and J genes are TRBV14 and TRBJ2-7; no DNA check was done on the table's D call, TRBD1. The CDR3 comprises 14 residues, both ends counted. CDR1 and CDR2 from the germline V gene are SGHDN and FVKESK. The CDR3 protein is CASSQWDGSYEQCL.

The genes are TRBV7-8 and TRBJ2-4; 13 bases are shared with TRBD2. The CDR3 extends over 19 amino acids. Losses at the gene ends were 1 base for V and 5 bases for J; bases not matched to a gene: 11. Germline CDR1 reads SGHVS; CDR2 reads FQNEAQ. The CDR3 DNA is TGTGCCAGCAGCTTAGAAGGACTAGCGGGAGACCCAATCCAAAACATTCAGTACTTC. Its translation is CASSLEGLAGDPIQNIQYF.

This clonotype was picked up many times. The chain couples TRBV4-1 to TRBJ1-5; possible D gene TRBD1, 5 bases. The CDR3 consists of 16 residues. With 0 bases removed from V and 0 bases from J, the gap between germline ends came to 9 bases. CDR1 and CDR2 (germline): MGHRA, YSYEKL. The DNA for the CDR3 is TGCGCCAGCAGCCAAGACAACAGGTATAGCAATCAGCCCCAGCATTTT. Protein product: CASSQDNRYSNQPQHF.

At least ten counts were recorded for this clonotype. J is TRBJ1-2 and V is TRBV19; perhaps TRBD1 as D (5 bases). Deletions cut 5 bases from V and 5 bases from J, with 15 bases between. The germline V gene encodes CDR1 LNHDA and CDR2 SQIVND (reference sequence). The CDR3 covers 14 residues. The CDR3 protein is CASSPWDGAYGYTF. Here the CDR3 DNA reads TGTGCCAGTAGTCCCTGGGACGGCGCTTATGGCTACACCTTC. Complete variable domain (other parts from reference TRBV19 and TRBJ1-2): DGGITQSPKYLFRKEGQNVTLSCEQNLNHDAMYWYRQDPGQGLRLIYYSQIVNDFQKGDIAEGYSVSREKKESFPLTVTSAQKNPTAFYLCASSPWDGAYGYTFGSGTRLTVV.

Concerning this clonotype itself: This clone may be a read error of a much larger clone one base away. This CDR3 reads CASRRRERDGYTF. The CDR3, as DNA: TGTGCCAGCCGTAGGAGGGAGCGCGATGGCTACACCTTC. The rearrangement uses TRBV13 and TRBJ1-2; D gene uncertain. Germline-derived CDR1 and CDR2 are PRHDT and FYEKMQ (reference sequence). CDR3 length equals 13 residues. Trimming pared 8 bases from V and 6 bases from J, leaving 16 bases between.

This clonotype is medium-sized (0.01 to 0.1%). The chain employs TRBV20-1 and TRBJ2-5; the match to TRBD2 covers 9 bases. The germline V gene has CDR1 DFQATT and CDR2 SNEGSKA (reference sequence). CDR3 size: 12 residues. V lost 4 bases to trimming and J lost 9 bases; unmatched junction nucleotides: 6. The CDR3 DNA sequence: TGCAGTGCTAAAGCGGGAGGAGGCGCCCAGTACTTC. Its protein is CSAKAGGGAQYF.

The table lists this clonotype with a few counts. This chain uses TRBV9 with TRBJ2-7; possibly TRBD2 for D (5 bases). CDR3 length: 13 residues. Trimming took off 3 bases at V and 0 bases at J, with 7 bases between the two ends. Germline V gene data show CDR1 as SGDLS and CDR2 as YYNGEE. DNA for the CDR3: TGTGCCAGCAGCGACGGGGTCTCCTACGAGCAGTACTTC. This sequence encodes CASSDGVSYEQYF.

The chain carries TRBV7-6 and TRBJ2-7; 11 positions agree with TRBD2. The V segment lost 5 bases and the J segment 0 bases; nucleotides outside the gene matches: 9. This CDR3 region has 17 residues. CDR1 and CDR2 (germline): SGHVS, FNYEAQ. This CDR3 is CASSLHPGTSGSYEQYF. For the CDR3, the DNA is TGTGCCAGCAGCCTCCACCCCGGGACTAGCGGCTCCTACGAGCAGTACTTC.

Ten or more counts support this clonotype. The CDR3 DNA reads as TGTGCCAGCAGCTACAGGGCCGCCTACGAGCAGTACTTC. As protein: CASSYRAAYEQYF. V gene TRBV27 combines with J gene TRBJ2-7, with D tentatively TRBD1 (6 bases). The CDR3 length is 13 residues. CDR1 is MNHEY and CDR2 is SMNVEV in the germline V gene (reference sequence). The V gene lost 6 bases and the J gene lost 2 bases, with 11 bases spanning the gap.

The CDR3 reads CASSIGQGYYEQYF. The CDR3 nucleotides read TGTGCCAGTAGTATCGGCCAGGGATATTACGAGCAGTACTTC. The genes are TRBV19 and TRBJ2-7; D might be TRBD1 (5 bases). With 3 bases removed from V and 4 bases from J, the gap between germline ends came to 13 bases. This CDR3 is built from 14 residues. CDR1 LNHDA and CDR2 SQIVND come from the germline V gene (reference sequence).

This chain connects TRBV7-9 to TRBJ2-7; 9 bases line up with TRBD1. Germline V gene data show CDR1 as SEHNR and CDR2 as FQNEAQ (reference sequence). V trimming: 4 bases; J trimming: 2 bases; junction bases outside the gene matches: 3. CDR3 size: 14 residues. CDR3 amino acids: CASSSDRGTYEQYF. The DNA for the CDR3 is TGTGCCAGCAGCTCGGACAGGGGAACCTACGAGCAGTACTTC.

This clonotype is labeled medium-sized. J is TRBJ2-1 and V is TRBV7-6; D is unresolved. Looked up from germline, CDR1 is SGHVS and CDR2 is FNYEAQ. This CDR3 comprises 12 residues. Trimming cost V 5 bases and J 4 bases, with 6 bases left between them. The CDR3 DNA sequence: TGTGCCAGCAGCGCCCAGTACAATGAGCAGTTCTTC. Amino acid sequence: CASSAQYNEQFF.

The chain has TRBV28 and TRBJ2-5; D is possibly TRBD1 (6 bases). Germline CDR1 reads MDHEN; CDR2 reads SYDVKM. Trimming took off 5 bases at V and 2 bases at J, with 12 bases between the two ends. The CDR3 length is 14 residues. CDR3 bases: TGTGCCAGCAGTACTCGACAGGTACAAGAGACCCAGTACTTC. Protein product: CASSTRQVQETQYF.

This clonotype has a handful of counts. This chain connects TRBV6-2 or TRBV6-3 to TRBJ2-3; D is perhaps TRBD2 (7 bases). CDR1 MNHEY and CDR2 SVGEGT come from the germline V gene. V was pared by 8 bases and J by 8 bases, with 14 bases between. The CDR3 spans 12 residues. The CDR3 DNA follows: TGTGCCAGCGACACGGCGGGGGCTACGCAGTATTTT. Its translation is CASDTAGATQYF.

The chain has TRBV9 and TRBJ1-5; D remains unclear. The V end was cut by 4 bases, the J end by 3 bases, with 14 bases between. The CDR3 contains 15 residues. The germline gives CDR1 SGDLS, CDR2 YYNGEE. Here the CDR3 DNA reads TGTGCCAGCAGCCCCAGTGGAGGTGACAATCAGCCCCAGCATTTT. This translates into CASSPSGGDNQPQHF.

In this sample, this clonotype is medium-sized. The chain uses TRBV4-3 and TRBJ2-7, with 8 bases identical to TRBD1. CDR1 and CDR2 from the germline V gene are LGHNA and YSLEER. Trimming cost V 6 bases and J 0 bases; bases outside gene matches: 4. There are 14 residues in the CDR3. CDR3 in DNA: TGCGCCAGCAGTCTCGGACAGGGCTCCTACGAGCAGTACTTC. Encoded protein: CASSLGQGSYEQYF.

The chain is built from TRBV29-1 and TRBJ2-1, with D possibly called TRBD1 or TRBD2 (6 bases each). Looked up from germline, CDR1 is SQVTM and CDR2 is ANQGSEA. V was shortened by 6 bases and J by 8 bases, with 23 bases between the two germline ends. The CDR3 extends over 15 amino acids. DNA for the CDR3: TGCAGCGTCGAAACCGGAGCGACCGGGGGCGATGAGCAGTTCTTC. Translated: CSVETGATGGDEQFF.

This clonotype was seen at least ten times. The rearrangement joins TRBV7-9 to TRBJ1-5; the match to TRBD1 covers 8 bases. CDR3 length: 15 residues. Germline values: CDR1 SEHNR, CDR2 FQNEAQ (reference sequence). V shed 4 bases and J 4 bases; nucleotides not matched to a gene: 6. The CDR3 sequence is CASSSSDRDNQPQHF. In nucleotides, the CDR3 is TGTGCCAGCAGCTCATCGGACAGGGATAATCAGCCCCAGCATTTT.

This clonotype was seen repeatedly, ten times or more. This chain joins TRBV20-1 and TRBJ2-7, with 9 positions matching TRBD2. CDR3 length: 15 residues. Per the germline V gene, CDR1 is DFQATT and CDR2 is SNEGSKA (reference sequence). Trimming at V came to 6 bases and at J to 2 bases, leaving 11 bases not matched to a gene. The DNA for the CDR3 is TGCAGTGCCGCCCCTGGGACTAGCAAGCCCTACGAGCAGTACTTC. The encoded protein is CSAAPGTSKPYEQYF.

This clonotype was counted many times. J is TRBJ1-2 and V is TRBV9; 9 positions agree with TRBD1. This CDR3 has 14 amino acids. J was trimmed by 8 bases and V by 3 bases; bases with no gene match: 8. Looked up from germline, CDR1 is SGDLS and CDR2 is YYNGEE. CDR3 in amino acids: CASSDHRGPEGYTF. The CDR3 DNA follows: TGTGCCAGCAGCGACCACAGGGGGCCGGAAGGCTACACCTTC.